The source of this TCR beta chain is a study of Graves' ophthalmopathy and Graves' hyperthyroidism. The overall study: Upon initial diagnosis and before any treatment, peripheral blood was collected.

Amplified TCR beta CDR3 regions were obtained using RNA transcripts as template. HTBI primers primed a first-round RT-PCR, and a second-round multiplex PCR followed. TCRdb processed the multiplex PCR reads anew with MiXCR; each CDR3 protein has one entry. This repertoire shows about 410,000 distinct CDR3 sequences, around 18% found once; its top ten account for approximately 1.4%. Notes on the study in general: Most expanded clonotypes in thyroid above 0.001 frequency also showed up in blood. Sensitivity reached 70% to 71% and specificity about 72% when the model predicted ophthalmopathy progression.

Of note for this clonotype: Its specificity is not known.

Clinicians made diagnoses from clinical symptoms, serum thyroxine, TRAb, thyroid ultrasound and orbital computed tomography. This CDR3 has 14 amino acids. Trimming removed 5 bases from V and 6 bases from J; junction bases left unmatched: 6. This chain uses TRBV12-3 or TRBV12-4 with TRBJ1-5, with TRBD1 matching 8 bases. The receptor comes from a young woman with Graves' ophthalmopathy. The source material was peripheral blood. In nucleotides, the CDR3 is TGTGCCAGCAGTCTGACAGGGGTACCTCAGCCCCAGCATTTT. Protein: CASSLTGVPQPQHF.